This is a list of T cell receptor beta chains from one sample in a study of T-cell reconstitution after alpha-beta-depleted transplantation in children. TCRdb redid the calling of the PCR reads with MiXCR, one entry per CDR3 protein. In the table there are 180,000 or so distinct CDR3 sequences, 6.3% of which are singletons. Sample: PBMCs, taken before TCRalphabeta/CD19-depleted stem cell transplant. These receptors originate from a girl under three years old with combined immunodeficiency, due to receive a stem cell transplant. CDR3s leave out the opening cysteine and the closing phenylalanine or tryptophan. Each record gives: V gene, CDR3 length, J gene, CDR3 protein.

V gene: TRBV27
CDR3 length: 15
J gene: TRBJ2-3
CDR3 protein: ASSFGGVGGSEDTQY

V gene: TRBV5-1
CDR3 length: 13
J gene: TRBJ2-1
CDR3 protein: ASSLSTITDNEQF

V gene: TRBV20-1
CDR3 length: 11
J gene: TRBJ2-7
CDR3 protein: SAVGANSYEQY

V gene: TRBV7-3
CDR3 length: 13
J gene: TRBJ2-1
CDR3 protein: ASSFGSNPYNEQF

V gene: TRBV9
CDR3 length: 14
J gene: TRBJ2-3
CDR3 protein: ASTESGNVVTDTQY

V gene: TRBV4-3
CDR3 length: 15
J gene: TRBJ2-7
CDR3 protein: ASSQVGPGGDPYEQY

V gene: TRBV29-1
CDR3 length: 12
J gene: TRBJ2-7
CDR3 protein: SVEDRPDRRGQY

V gene: TRBV29-1
CDR3 length: 12
J gene: TRBJ2-1
CDR3 protein: SVEGLAGKNEQF

V gene: TRBV28
CDR3 length: 12
J gene: TRBJ2-5
CDR3 protein: ASSYLTGTETQY

V gene: TRBV28
CDR3 length: 10
J gene: TRBJ1-1
CDR3 protein: ASRDRNTEAF

V gene: TRBV4-2
CDR3 length: 15
J gene: TRBJ2-1
CDR3 protein: ASRPTFGLAGVDEQF

V gene: TRBV18
CDR3 length: 14
J gene: TRBJ2-3
CDR3 protein: ASSPSGRGVTDTQY

V gene: TRBV19
CDR3 length: 13
J gene: TRBJ1-1
CDR3 protein: ASSISGEGSTEAF

V gene: TRBV28
CDR3 length: 14
J gene: TRBJ2-5
CDR3 protein: ASSLLDRGRRETQY

V gene: TRBV10-3
CDR3 length: 14
J gene: TRBJ2-1
CDR3 protein: AISDPSSGSGNEQF

V gene: TRBV19
CDR3 length: 13
J gene: TRBJ1-5
CDR3 protein: ASSIGQGGNQPQH

V gene: TRBV4-3
CDR3 length: 14
J gene: TRBJ2-1
CDR3 protein: ASSQDPGQGQNEQF

V gene: TRBV4-1
CDR3 length: 11
J gene: TRBJ2-3
CDR3 protein: ASSQRYTDTQY

V gene: TRBV27
CDR3 length: 12
J gene: TRBJ1-2
CDR3 protein: ASSLTRSDYGYT

V gene: TRBV5-6
CDR3 length: 14
J gene: TRBJ2-7
CDR3 protein: ASSLGLAGVQYEQY

V gene: TRBV10-3
CDR3 length: 10
J gene: TRBJ2-7
CDR3 protein: AISTGQHEQY

V gene: TRBV6-2/TRBV6-3
CDR3 length: 12
J gene: TRBJ2-7
CDR3 protein: ASSTAGGTYEQY

V gene: TRBV5-1
CDR3 length: 13
J gene: TRBJ2-7
CDR3 protein: ASSLSDRGPYEQY

V gene: TRBV5-1
CDR3 length: 15
J gene: TRBJ2-1
CDR3 protein: ASSFPSGRGSYNEQF

V gene: TRBV7-9
CDR3 length: 15
J gene: TRBJ2-5
CDR3 protein: ASSLVTETGGLETQY

V gene: TRBV7-3
CDR3 length: 12
J gene: TRBJ2-2
CDR3 protein: ASSLTPITGELF

V gene: TRBV3-1
CDR3 length: 11
J gene: TRBJ2-2
CDR3 protein: ASSPGLPGELF

V gene: TRBV24-1
CDR3 length: 14
J gene: TRBJ1-1
CDR3 protein: ATSDLMVPVNTEAF

V gene: TRBV12-3/TRBV12-4
CDR3 length: 11
J gene: TRBJ2-3
CDR3 protein: ASSFRGPDTQY

V gene: TRBV12-3/TRBV12-4
CDR3 length: 13
J gene: TRBJ1-1
CDR3 protein: ASRSPSGARTEAF

V gene: TRBV15
CDR3 length: 13
J gene: TRBJ2-5
CDR3 protein: ATSREGQGGETQY

V gene: TRBV12-3/TRBV12-4
CDR3 length: 14
J gene: TRBJ2-1
CDR3 protein: ASSLEGGWSYNEQF

V gene: TRBV20-1
CDR3 length: 13
J gene: TRBJ1-5
CDR3 protein: SASRRGPFNGAQH

V gene: TRBV7-9
CDR3 length: 14
J gene: TRBJ2-1
CDR3 protein: ASSLLTSGSVDEQF

V gene: TRBV6-4
CDR3 length: 11
J gene: TRBJ1-1
CDR3 protein: ASSGNDNTEAF

V gene: TRBV29-1
CDR3 length: 11
J gene: TRBJ2-2
CDR3 protein: SVDLLGTGELF

V gene: TRBV9
CDR3 length: 12
J gene: TRBJ1-2
CDR3 protein: ASSVGVTNYGYT

V gene: TRBV4-2
CDR3 length: 12
J gene: TRBJ2-5
CDR3 protein: ASSQDQGVETQY

V gene: TRBV11-1
CDR3 length: 13
J gene: TRBJ2-1
CDR3 protein: ASSLAPGQNNEQF

V gene: TRBV7-2
CDR3 length: 13
J gene: TRBJ2-3
CDR3 protein: ATRSGTEVSDTQY

V gene: TRBV7-9
CDR3 length: 14
J gene: TRBJ2-1
CDR3 protein: ASSLPTSGPPGEQF

V gene: TRBV4-2
CDR3 length: 14
J gene: TRBJ2-1
CDR3 protein: ASSQVPGLAGHEQF

V gene: TRBV12-3/TRBV12-4
CDR3 length: 14
J gene: TRBJ2-5
CDR3 protein: ASSLGGRGGQETQY

V gene: TRBV7-9
CDR3 length: 13
J gene: TRBJ2-1
CDR3 protein: ASSHPGARPNEQF

V gene: TRBV20-1
CDR3 length: 15
J gene: TRBJ2-1
CDR3 protein: SARASGRAGSYNEQF

V gene: TRBV24-1
CDR3 length: 13
J gene: TRBJ2-1
CDR3 protein: ATSDGGLPHNEQF

V gene: TRBV18
CDR3 length: 13
J gene: TRBJ1-4
CDR3 protein: ASSYSPTDGEKLF

V gene: TRBV4-3
CDR3 length: 13
J gene: TRBJ2-1
CDR3 protein: ASSQDRGSYNEQF

V gene: TRBV7-9
CDR3 length: 14
J gene: TRBJ2-2
CDR3 protein: ASSPSVGRNTGELF

V gene: TRBV4-3
CDR3 length: 12
J gene: TRBJ2-7
CDR3 protein: ASSQSVRAYEQY

V gene: TRBV12-3/TRBV12-4
CDR3 length: 11
J gene: TRBJ2-7
CDR3 protein: ASRGTRFELLY

V gene: TRBV7-7
CDR3 length: 13
J gene: TRBJ2-1
CDR3 protein: ASSLEGTSVNEQF

V gene: TRBV7-9
CDR3 length: 17
J gene: TRBJ1-4
CDR3 protein: ASSSSQHLPQLWGEKLF

V gene: TRBV6-2/TRBV6-3
CDR3 length: 10
J gene: TRBJ2-1
CDR3 protein: ASSYGTPEQF

V gene: TRBV7-8
CDR3 length: 13
J gene: TRBJ1-3
CDR3 protein: ASSLRVVTGNTIY

V gene: TRBV28
CDR3 length: 13
J gene: TRBJ1-2
CDR3 protein: ASSSPVKGNYGYT